This passage covers 19 T cell receptor beta chains from one sample sequenced in a study of blood T cells in healthy people across ages. PCR was performed a second time for about 7 to 12 cycles using a sample-barcoded 5' primer and a J-beta primer mix. TCRdb redid the calling of the 5' RACE reads with MiXCR, one entry per CDR3 protein. The sample lists 790,000 or so distinct CDR3 sequences; about half were seen once. Sequencing input: blood. The receptors come from a man older than 75 in good health.

This clonotype has at least ten counts. The chain links TRBV25-1 to TRBJ2-7, with D possibly being TRBD1 (5 bases). This CDR3 is built from 12 residues. The germline gives CDR1 MGHDK, CDR2 SYGVNS. The germline V and J ends were trimmed by 2 bases and 6 bases, with 8 bases remaining between them. CDR3 sequence reads: CASSELGLEQYF. The CDR3, as DNA: TGTGCCAGCAGTGAACTGGGGCTCGAGCAGTACTTC.

There are a few counts of this clonotype. The rearrangement joins TRBV20-1 to TRBJ2-4, with a tentative D call TRBD2 (6 bases). The germline V gene has CDR1 DFQATT and CDR2 SNEGSKA (reference sequence). The CDR3 has 14 residues. V shed 0 bases and J shed 13 bases, with 19 bases lying between them. The CDR3 protein is CSAREGGLVGEQYF. The CDR3 coding sequence is TGCAGTGCTAGAGAGGGGGGATTGGTGGGGGAGCAGTACTTC.

This clonotype showed up just a few times. V usage is TRBV7-2 and J usage is TRBJ2-1, with 8 bases matching TRBD2. The CDR3 consists of 15 residues. Trimming at V came to 0 bases and at J to 14 bases, leaving 12 bases not matched to a gene. Per germline, CDR1 SGHTA and CDR2 FQGNSA. The CDR3 protein is CASSLATSGENGKFF. CDR3 nucleotides: TGTGCCAGCAGCTTAGCCACTAGCGGAGAAAACGGGAAGTTCTTC.

The V and J genes are TRBV7-2 and TRBJ1-5; possible D gene TRBD1, 6 bases. Germline values: CDR1 SGHTA, CDR2 FQGNSA. Trimming took off 2 bases at V and 5 bases at J, with 13 bases between the two ends. The CDR3 has 15 residues. CDR3: CASSLYREADQPQHF. CDR3 sequence (DNA): TGTGCCAGCAGCTTATACAGGGAGGCGGATCAGCCCCAGCATTTT.

This rearrangement joins TRBV28 to TRBJ1-2, with D possibly TRBD1 on 5 matching bases. The CDR3 runs 12 residues. V was clipped by 4 bases and J by 8 bases, with 11 bases between them. Germline V lookup: CDR1 MDHEN, CDR2 SYDVKM. This CDR3 is CASSSGREGYTF. The CDR3 bases are TGTGCCAGCAGTTCAGGGAGGGAAGGCTACACCTTC.

The chain recombines TRBV6-1 with TRBJ2-7; D assignment may be TRBD1 or TRBD2 (5 bases each). The CDR3 runs 13 residues. Germline assignment: CDR1 MNHNS and CDR2 SASEGT. V was pared by 8 bases and J by 6 bases, with 17 bases between. CDR3 sequence: CASSGRPVPEQYF. In nucleotides, the CDR3 is TGTGCCAGCTCGGGACGCCCCGTCCCCGAGCAGTACTTC.

This clonotype turned up a few times. The chain has TRBV3-1 and TRBJ2-1, with D hard to call. This CDR3 is built from 16 residues. The germline gives CDR1 LGHDT, CDR2 YNNKEL (reference sequence). The V end was cut by 3 bases, the J end by 0 bases, with 12 bases between. The CDR3 here is CASSHLAPSSYNEQFF. CDR3 DNA: TGTGCCAGCAGCCATCTGGCGCCGAGCTCCTACAATGAGCAGTTCTTC.

This clonotype came up many times. The chain recombines TRBV7-2 with TRBJ2-1; the D is unclear. From germline, CDR1 is SGHTA and CDR2 FQGNSA. The CDR3 extends over 15 amino acids. V was pared by 0 bases and J by 1 base, with 7 bases between. For the CDR3, the DNA is TGTGCCAGCAGCTTAGCGCAAGGGTCCTACAATGAGCAGTTCTTC. This translates into CASSLAQGSYNEQFF.

This sequence joins TRBV27 and TRBJ1-2; 7 positions agree with TRBD1. The CDR3 contains 16 residues. Per the germline V gene, CDR1 is MNHEY and CDR2 is SMNVEV (reference sequence). Trimming removed 0 bases from V and 5 bases from J; junction bases left unmatched: 9. CDR3 DNA sequence: TGTGCCAGCAGTTTATCGAGAAGGGGGCGCGGGTATGGCTACACCTTC. Its translation is CASSLSRRGRGYGYTF.

The gene calls are TRBV5-1 and TRBJ2-3, with 8 bases aligning to TRBD1. J was trimmed by 5 bases and V by 4 bases; bases with no gene match: 6. Germline loops: CDR1 SGHRS, CDR2 YFSETQ. This CDR3 comprises 14 residues. The CDR3 DNA reads TGCGCCAGCAGCGCAGACAGGGGTGGAGATACGCAGTATTTT. Residues: CASSADRGGDTQYF.

This clonotype was observed a handful of times. V gene TRBV6-2 or TRBV6-3 combines with J gene TRBJ2-6, with TRBD2 identical over 7 bases. This CDR3 region has 17 residues. After removal of 3 bases from V and 2 bases from J, the junction contained 7 bases not matched to a gene. Germline V gene lookup returns CDR1 MNHEY and CDR2 SVGEGT. CDR3 DNA sequence: TGTGCCAGCAGTTATGACCGGGAGGCGGCTGGGGCCAACGTCCTGACTTTC. It specifies CASSYDREAAGANVLTF.

Concerning this clonotype itself: One junction end disagrees with the germline gene, perhaps due to a read error. V gene TRBV2 combines with J gene TRBJ2-4, with 8 positions matching TRBD1. The J call may be incorrect, as the DNA end agrees better with TRBJ2-7. The CDR3 contains 12 residues. The germline gives CDR1 SNHLY, CDR2 FYNNEI. The CDR3 loop is CVSSGTGYEQYF. In nucleotides, the CDR3 is TGTGTCAGCAGTGGGACAGGATACGAGCAGTACTTC.

This rearrangement joins TRBV7-9 to TRBJ2-3, with 7 bases lining up with TRBD2. The CDR3 loop spans 15 amino acids. J lost 2 bases, V lost 5 bases, and 7 bases had no gene match. Germline V gene sequence: CDR1 SEHNR, CDR2 FQNEAQ (reference sequence). The CDR3 DNA sequence: TGTGCCAGCAGCCCCGGGGGGACCTACACAGATACGCAGTATTTT. Encoded protein: CASSPGGTYTDTQYF.

V gene TRBV6-1 combines with J gene TRBJ2-3, with TRBD2 matching over 8 bases. The V segment lost 0 bases and the J segment 4 bases; nucleotides outside the gene matches: 9. The CDR3 has 17 amino acids. The germline gives CDR1 MNHNS, CDR2 SASEGT. CDR3 in DNA: TGTGCCAGCAGTGAAGCCTGGGCTAGCGGGCCCCCAGATACGCAGTATTTT. Amino acid sequence: CASSEAWASGPPDTQYF.

The chain uses TRBV12-3 or TRBV12-4 and TRBJ1-2, with TRBD1 identical over 7 bases. The CDR3 covers 13 residues. V shed 6 bases, J shed 4 bases, and the junction held 5 bases outside the gene matches. The CDR3 loop is CASRNRGGYGYTF. Here the CDR3 DNA reads TGTGCCAGCAGAAACAGGGGTGGCTATGGCTACACCTTC.

V and J are TRBV28 and TRBJ2-3; 7 nucleotides align to TRBD2. V shed 7 bases, J shed 0 bases, and the junction held 4 bases outside the gene matches. Germline loops: CDR1 MDHEN, CDR2 SYDVKM. The length of the CDR3 is 14 residues. The CDR3 here is CASKLALSTDTQYF. CDR3 DNA sequence: TGTGCCAGCAAACTAGCGTTAAGCACAGATACGCAGTATTTT.

The chain links TRBV5-1 to TRBJ2-7; D might be TRBD2 (6 bases). V lost 0 bases, J lost 3 bases, and 16 bases lay in between. Germline CDR1 reads SGHRS; CDR2 reads YFSETQ. The CDR3 has 16 amino acids. The CDR3 region is CASSLVGTEPIYEQYF. CDR3 bases: TGCGCCAGCAGCTTGGTGGGGACTGAACCGATCTACGAGCAGTACTTC. The full variable domain, in which reference TRBV5-1 and TRBJ2-7 provide the parts outside the CDR3, is KAGVTQTPRYLIKTRGQQVTLSCSPISGHRSVSWYQQTPGQGLQFLFEYFSETQRNKGNFPGRFSGRQFSNSRSEMNVSTLELGDSALYLCASSLVGTEPIYEQYFGPGTRLTVT.

The chain uses TRBV5-5 and TRBJ2-2; D gene uncertain. Germline CDR1 reads SGHKS; CDR2 reads YYEKEE (reference sequence). The CDR3 sequence is 16 residues long. V lost 4 bases, J lost 5 bases, and 18 bases lay in between. CDR3 protein: CASSPTALVLTGELFF. Written as DNA, the CDR3 is TGTGCCAGCAGCCCAACGGCCCTAGTCCTTACCGGGGAGCTGTTTTTT.

This chain uses TRBV30 with TRBJ2-7, with 11 bases lining up with TRBD1. The CDR3 spans 17 residues. V dropped 2 bases and J dropped 6; count of bases not matched to a gene: 15. Looked up from germline, CDR1 is GTSNPN and CDR2 is SVGIG (reference sequence). The CDR3 region has the DNA TGTGCCTGGAGTCCCCTGATCCGGGACAGGGGGATCGTCGAGCAGTACTTC. Protein sequence: CAWSPLIRDRGIVEQYF.